This T cell receptor (beta chain) was recorded in a study of T cell changes during pregnancy in multiple sclerosis. The protocol was immunoSEQ multiplex PCR, while the TCRdb copy is restricted to in-frame clones and leaves out a portion. Among under 70,000 clones, 85% to 95% were seen once, and the ten largest hold less than 2%. Trimming removed 5 bases at V and 6 bases at J, with 12 bases between. This CDR3 spans 13 amino acids. The V gene's germline CDR1 is SGHTA and CDR2 FQGNSA. The sequence was obtained from a female donor in good health, enrolled as a control in a pregnancy study. The genes are TRBV7-2 and TRBJ2-3, with a tentative D call TRBD2 (5 bases). Sequences were derived from peripheral blood, sampled in the third trimester of pregnancy. CDR3 amino acids: CASSASTSDTQYF. The CDR3 nucleotides are TGTGCCAGCAGCGCTAGCACATCGGATACGCAGTATTTT.